This T cell receptor (beta chain) comes out of a study of blood T cells in healthy people across ages. Findings and caveats of the study: Correlation between TCR beta diversity and naive T cell percentage was strong. The lack of PBMC sorting stopped any conclusive naive versus antigen-experienced comparison.

Germline CDR1 is DFQATT and CDR2 is SNEGSKA (reference sequence). Trimming pared 6 bases from V and 4 bases from J, leaving 15 bases between. The CDR3 totals 13 residues. This clonotype was found many times. Its antigen is unknown. The authors ran a second PCR of about 7 to 11 cycles using a sample-barcoded 5' primer and a J-beta primer mix. TCRdb fed the 5' RACE reads into MiXCR, producing one record per CDR3 protein. This sample has some 790,000 distinct CDR3 sequences; 29% occur once, and the top ten carry around 16%. This receptor was taken from a woman of 80 years or more in good health. The sample comprised blood. The rearrangement uses TRBV20-1 and TRBJ1-2, with D possibly being TRBD1 (5 bases). CDR3: CSATPGTGYGYTF. In DNA form, the CDR3 reads TGCAGTGCCACCCCAGGGACCGGCTATGGCTACACCTTC.